The T cell receptor (beta chain) described here comes from a study of monozygotic twins with inflammatory bowel disease. The study's findings and limits: Twin concordance left repertoire similarity unchanged, with limited power a possible explanation for this lack of difference.

The authors used 3500 ng of total RNA per TCR library. TCRdb reanalyzed the 5' RACE reads, giving one entry per CDR3 protein sequence and no DNA. The repertoire table contains over 100,000 distinct CDR3 sequences. A word on this clonotype: The antigen remains undetermined.

Sequencing was carried out using blood. This receptor was identified in a human donor with ulcerative colitis or Crohn's disease, or a healthy co-twin of an affected twin (not recorded which).

The CDR3 is CSASLSGGELFF. This chain uses TRBV20-1 with TRBJ2-2. The germline CDR1 and CDR2 sequences are DFQATT and SNEGSKA (reference sequence). CDR3 length: 12 amino acids.